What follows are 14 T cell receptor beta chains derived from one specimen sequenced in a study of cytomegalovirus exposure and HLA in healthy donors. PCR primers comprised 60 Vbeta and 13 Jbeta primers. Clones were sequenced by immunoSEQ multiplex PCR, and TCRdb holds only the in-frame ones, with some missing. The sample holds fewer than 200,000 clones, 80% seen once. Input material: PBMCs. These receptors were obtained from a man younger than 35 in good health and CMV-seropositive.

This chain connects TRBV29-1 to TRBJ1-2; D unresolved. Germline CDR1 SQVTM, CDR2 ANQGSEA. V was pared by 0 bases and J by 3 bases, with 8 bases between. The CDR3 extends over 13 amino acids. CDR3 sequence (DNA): TGCAGCGTTGAAGATGGTCGGTACTATGGCTACACCTTC. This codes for CSVEDGRYYGYTF.

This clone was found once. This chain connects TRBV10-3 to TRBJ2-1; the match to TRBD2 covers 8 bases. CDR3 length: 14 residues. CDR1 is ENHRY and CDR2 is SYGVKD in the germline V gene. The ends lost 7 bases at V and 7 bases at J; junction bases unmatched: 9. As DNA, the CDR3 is TGTGCCATCAAGCGGGAGTCGTCGCTGAATGAGCAGTTCTTC. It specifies CAIKRESSLNEQFF.

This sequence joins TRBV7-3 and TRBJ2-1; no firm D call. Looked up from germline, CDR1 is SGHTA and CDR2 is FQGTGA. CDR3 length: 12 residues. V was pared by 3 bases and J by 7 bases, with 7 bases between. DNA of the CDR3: TGTGCCAGCAGCTTTCTACGAAATGAGCAGTTCTTC. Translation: CASSFLRNEQFF.

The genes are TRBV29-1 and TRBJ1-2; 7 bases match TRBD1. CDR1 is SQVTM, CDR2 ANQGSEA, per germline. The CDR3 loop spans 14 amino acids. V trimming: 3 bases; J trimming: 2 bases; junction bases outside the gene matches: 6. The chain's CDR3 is CSVETGSSNYGYTF. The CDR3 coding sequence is TGCAGCGTTGAGACAGGGTCTTCGAACTATGGCTACACCTTC.

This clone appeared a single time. In DNA form, the CDR3 reads TGCGCCAGCAGCCAAGATATCTTATCACAGGGGGCTCGCGAGCAGTTCTTC. It encodes CASSQDILSQGAREQFF. The chain joins TRBV4-1 to TRBJ2-1; TRBD1 agrees at 9 bases. This CDR3 is built from 17 residues. After removal of 0 bases from V and 10 bases from J, the junction contained 13 bases not matched to a gene. CDR1 is MGHRA, CDR2 YSYEKL, per germline.

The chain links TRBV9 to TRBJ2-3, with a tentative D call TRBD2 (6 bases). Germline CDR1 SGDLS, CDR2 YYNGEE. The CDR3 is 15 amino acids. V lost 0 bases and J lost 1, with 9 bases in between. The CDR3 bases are TGTGCCAGCAGCGTAGACGGGAGCGGCACAGATACGCAGTATTTT. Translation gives CASSVDGSGTDTQYF.

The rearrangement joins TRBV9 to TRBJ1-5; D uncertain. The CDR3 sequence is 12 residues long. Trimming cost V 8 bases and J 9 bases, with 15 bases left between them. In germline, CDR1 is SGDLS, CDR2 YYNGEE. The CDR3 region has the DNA TGTGCCAGTTCTACGGGGTTTGGGCCCCAGCATTTT. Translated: CASSTGFGPQHF. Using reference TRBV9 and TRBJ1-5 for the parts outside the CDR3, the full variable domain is DSGVTQTPKHLITATGQRVTLRCSPRSGDLSVYWYQQSLDQGLQFLIQYYNGEERAKGNILERFSAQQFPDLHSELNLSSLELGDSALYFCASSTGFGPQHFGDGTRLSIL.

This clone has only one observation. For the CDR3, the DNA is TGTGCCAGCAGCTTAGGACTAGCATCAGATACGCAGTATTTT. Its translation is CASSLGLASDTQYF. This rearrangement joins TRBV7-8 to TRBJ2-3; 7 nucleotides align to TRBD2. The CDR3 consists of 14 residues. Trimming cost V 1 base and J 4 bases; bases outside gene matches: 2. CDR1 SGHVS and CDR2 FQNEAQ come from the germline V gene.

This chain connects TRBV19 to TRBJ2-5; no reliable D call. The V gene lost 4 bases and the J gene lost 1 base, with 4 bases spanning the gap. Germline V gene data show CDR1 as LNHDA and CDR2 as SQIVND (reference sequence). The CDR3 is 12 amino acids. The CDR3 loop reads CASSSSQETQYF. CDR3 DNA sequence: TGTGCCAGTAGTAGTAGCCAAGAGACCCAGTACTTC. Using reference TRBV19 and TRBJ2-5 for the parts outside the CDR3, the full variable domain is DGGITQSPKYLFRKEGQNVTLSCEQNLNHDAMYWYRQDPGQGLRLIYYSQIVNDFQKGDIAEGYSVSREKKESFPLTVTSAQKNPTAFYLCASSSSQETQYFGPGTRLLVL.

The CDR3 DNA reads as TGTGCCAGCAGCTGGATAGGGACATCCACCTCTGGGGCCAACGTCCTGACTTTC. It is translated as CASSWIGTSTSGANVLTF. The chain recombines TRBV5-4 with TRBJ2-6, with D maybe TRBD1 (6 bases). CDR3 length equals 18 residues. The V end lost 3 bases, the J end lost 0 bases, and 16 bases lay between the germline ends. Looked up from germline, CDR1 is SGHNT and CDR2 is YYREEE (reference sequence).

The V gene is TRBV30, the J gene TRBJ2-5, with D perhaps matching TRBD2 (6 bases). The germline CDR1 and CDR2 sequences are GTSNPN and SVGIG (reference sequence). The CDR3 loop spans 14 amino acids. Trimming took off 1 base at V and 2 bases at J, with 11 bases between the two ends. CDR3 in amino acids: CAWSAPSEQETQYF. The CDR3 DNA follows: TGTGCCTGGAGTGCGCCTAGCGAGCAAGAGACCCAGTACTTC. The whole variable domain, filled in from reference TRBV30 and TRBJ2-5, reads SQTIHQWPATLVQPVGSPLSLECTVEGTSNPNLYWYRQAAGRGLQLLFYSVGIGQISSEVPQNLSASRPQDRQFILSSKKLLLSDSGFYLCAWSAPSEQETQYFGPGTRLLVL.

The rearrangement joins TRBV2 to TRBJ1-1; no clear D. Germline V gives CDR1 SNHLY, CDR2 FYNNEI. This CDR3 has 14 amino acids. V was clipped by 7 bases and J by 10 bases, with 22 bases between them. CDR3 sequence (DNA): TGTGCCAGCAAGGTCTCCGCGAGGGTTACCGGAGCTTTCTTT. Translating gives CASKVSARVTGAFF.

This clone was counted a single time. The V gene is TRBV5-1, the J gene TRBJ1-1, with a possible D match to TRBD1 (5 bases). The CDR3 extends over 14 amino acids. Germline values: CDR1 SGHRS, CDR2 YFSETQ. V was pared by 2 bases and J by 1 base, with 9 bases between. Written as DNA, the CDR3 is TGCGCCAGCAGCTTTCAGGGAGGGAACACTGAAGCTTTCTTT. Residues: CASSFQGGNTEAFF.

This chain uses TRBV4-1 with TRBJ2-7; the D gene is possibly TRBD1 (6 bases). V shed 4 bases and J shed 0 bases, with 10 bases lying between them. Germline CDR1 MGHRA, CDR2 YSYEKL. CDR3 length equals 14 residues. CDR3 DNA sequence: TGCGCCAGCAGCCCTCGGGACAACTCCTACGAGCAGTACTTC. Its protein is CASSPRDNSYEQYF.